These T cell receptor beta chains were read from a single sample in a study of T cell responses to AZD1222 COVID-19 vaccine. Sequenced by immunoSEQ multiplex PCR; TCRdb stores in-frame clones only, minus some. The table records fewer than 150,000 clones, roughly 93% of them present only once. Source: peripheral blood, taken on day 0 of AZD1222 vaccination. The receptors were sampled from an adult in good health. Both conserved end residues are part of each CDR3. The D gene is left open where the match is weak. Some rows have no size entry. The others give once, few or many, or a class for an expanded clone.

D gene	clone size	J gene	V gene	CDR3 DNA	CDR3 protein
.	.	TRBJ1-5	TRBV6-5	TGTGCCAGCCAATCGAGGGGACATCAGCCCCAGCATTTT	CASQSRGHQPQHF
TRBD1	.	TRBJ1-1	TRBV10-3	TGTGCCATCATGGGGACAGTCGGCACTGAAGCTTTCTTT	CAIMGTVGTEAFF
.	.	TRBJ1-6	TRBV28	TGTGCCAGCAGAAACTCCCTCCGTGTGGGCTTAAATTCACCCCTCCACTTT	CASRNSLRVGLNSPLHF
.	once	TRBJ1-1	TRBV28	TGTGCCAGCAGTTTAATTCGACAGCAAGCTTTCTTT	CASSLIRQQAFF
.	.	TRBJ1-1	TRBV7-9	TGTGCCAGCAGGGTTACATCGAACACTGAAGCTTTCTTT	CASRVTSNTEAFF
.	.	TRBJ2-5	TRBV5-8	TGTGCCAGCAGGGGGGCCGGGGAGACCCAGTACTTC	CASRGAGETQYF
.	once	TRBJ1-1	TRBV5-6	TGTGCCAGCAGCTTGGTGGGCAGGATAACTGAAGCTTTCTTT	CASSLVGRITEAFF
.	.	TRBJ1-2	TRBV11-2	TGTGCCAGCAGCTTACAGAACTATGGCTACACCTTC	CASSLQNYGYTF
.	.	TRBJ1-2	TRBV18	TGTGCCAGCTCACCAAGTGGGCAGGACTATGGCTACACCTTC	CASSPSGQDYGYTF
.	.	TRBJ1-2	TRBV6-5	TGTGCCAGCAGTAACGGGCTCCGGGGTGGCTACACCTTC	CASSNGLRGGYTF
.	.	TRBJ2-7	TRBV7-2	TGTGCCAGCAGCCCCTATTCCAGGGCCGGCGAGCAGTACTTC	CASSPYSRAGEQYF
.	.	TRBJ2-7	TRBV19	TGTGCCAGTAGTATCCTGTGGCGGGACTACGAGCAGTACTTC	CASSILWRDYEQYF
.	.	TRBJ2-3	TRBV2	TGTGCCAGCAGTGAAGCAGGCACAGATACGCAGTATTTT	CASSEAGTDTQYF
.	.	TRBJ1-6	TRBV6-5	TGTGCCAGCAGTTGGGATGATTCACCCCTCCACTTT	CASSWDDSPLHF
.	.	TRBJ1-2	TRBV7-8	TGTGCCAGCAGCTTAGACGGGCTTGGCTACACCTTC	CASSLDGLGYTF
TRBD2	.	TRBJ2-1	TRBV10-3	TGTGCCACCACGGGCGGGAGGGCCTCCTATGAGCAGTTCTTC	CATTGGRASYEQFF
TRBD2	.	TRBJ2-7	TRBV30	TGTGCCTGGACTAGCGGGAGGACGGACGAGCAGTACTTC	CAWTSGRTDEQYF
.	.	TRBJ1-2	TRBV24-1	TGTGCCATCCAACAGGGCAGTCGGTATGGCTACACCTTC	CAIQQGSRYGYTF
.	.	TRBJ1-1	TRBV6-5	TGTGCCAGCAGGACAGTGAACACTGAAGCTTTCTTT	CASRTVNTEAFF
TRBD2	.	TRBJ2-1	TRBV28	TGTGCCAGCAGTCCGGGGGGACTAGCGGGATTATACAATGAGCAGTTCTTC	CASSPGGLAGLYNEQFF
.	.	TRBJ2-7	TRBV28	TGTGCCAGCAGACTTGTAGGGGACGAGCAGTACTTC	CASRLVGDEQYF
TRBD1	.	TRBJ1-5	TRBV6-5	TGTGCCAGCAGTCTAACAGGGGTGGATCAGCCCCAGCATTTT	CASSLTGVDQPQHF